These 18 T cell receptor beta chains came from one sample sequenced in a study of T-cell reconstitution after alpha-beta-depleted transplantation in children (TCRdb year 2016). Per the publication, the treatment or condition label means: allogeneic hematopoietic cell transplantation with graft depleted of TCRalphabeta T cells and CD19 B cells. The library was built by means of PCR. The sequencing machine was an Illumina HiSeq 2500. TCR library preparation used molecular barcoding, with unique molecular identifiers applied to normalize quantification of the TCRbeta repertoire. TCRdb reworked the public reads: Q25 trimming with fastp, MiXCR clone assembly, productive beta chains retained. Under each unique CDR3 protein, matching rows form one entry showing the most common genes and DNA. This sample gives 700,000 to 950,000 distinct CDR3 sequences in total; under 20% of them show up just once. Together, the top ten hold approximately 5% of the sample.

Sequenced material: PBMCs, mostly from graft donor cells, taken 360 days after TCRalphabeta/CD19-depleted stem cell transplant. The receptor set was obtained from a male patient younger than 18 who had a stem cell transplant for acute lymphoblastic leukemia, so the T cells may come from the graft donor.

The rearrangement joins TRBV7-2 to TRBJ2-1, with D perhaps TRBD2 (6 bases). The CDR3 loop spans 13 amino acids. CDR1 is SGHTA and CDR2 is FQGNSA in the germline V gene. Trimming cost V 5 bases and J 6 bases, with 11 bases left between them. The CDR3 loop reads CASSPRLVNEQFF. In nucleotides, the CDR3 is TGTGCCAGCAGCCCGAGACTAGTCAATGAGCAGTTCTTC.

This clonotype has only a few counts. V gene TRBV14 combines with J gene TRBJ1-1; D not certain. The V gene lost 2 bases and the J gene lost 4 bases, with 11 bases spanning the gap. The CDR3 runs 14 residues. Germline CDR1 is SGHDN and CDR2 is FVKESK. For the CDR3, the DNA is TGTGCCAGCAGCCAAACTGATTTCTTCACTGAAGCTTTCTTT. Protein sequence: CASSQTDFFTEAFF. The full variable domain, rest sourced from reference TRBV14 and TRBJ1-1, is EAGVTQFPSHSVIEKGQTVTLRCDPISGHDNLYWYRRVMGKEIKFLLHFVKESKQDESGMPNNRFLAERTGGTYSTLKVQPAELEDSGVYFCASSQTDFFTEAFFGQGTRLTVV.

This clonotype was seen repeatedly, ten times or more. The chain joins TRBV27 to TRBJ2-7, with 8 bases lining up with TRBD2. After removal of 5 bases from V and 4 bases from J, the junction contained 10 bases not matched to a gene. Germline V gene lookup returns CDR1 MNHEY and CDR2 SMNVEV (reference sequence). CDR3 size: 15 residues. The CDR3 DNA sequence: TGTGCCAGCAGTGTAATCGGGAGGGCCCCTTACGAGCAGTACTTC. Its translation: CASSVIGRAPYEQYF.

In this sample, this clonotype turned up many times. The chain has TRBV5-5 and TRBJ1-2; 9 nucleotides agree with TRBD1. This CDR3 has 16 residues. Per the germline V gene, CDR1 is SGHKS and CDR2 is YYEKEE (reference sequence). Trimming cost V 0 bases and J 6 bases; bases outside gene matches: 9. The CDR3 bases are TGTGCCAGCAGCTTGGCCGGGACCGGGACAGGGAATGGCTACACCTTC. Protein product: CASSLAGTGTGNGYTF.

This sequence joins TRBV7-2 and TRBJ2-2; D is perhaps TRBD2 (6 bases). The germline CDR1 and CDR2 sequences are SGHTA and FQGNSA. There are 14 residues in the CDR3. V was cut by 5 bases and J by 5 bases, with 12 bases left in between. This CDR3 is CASSERRGTGELFF. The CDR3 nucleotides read TGTGCCAGCAGCGAAAGGCGGGGTACCGGGGAGCTGTTTTTT.

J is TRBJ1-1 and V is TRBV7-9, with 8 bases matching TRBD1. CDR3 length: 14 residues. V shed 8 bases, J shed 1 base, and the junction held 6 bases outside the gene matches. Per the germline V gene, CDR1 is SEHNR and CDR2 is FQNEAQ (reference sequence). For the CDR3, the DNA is TGTGCCAGCGGGGACAGGCTGGGGAACACTGAAGCTTTCTTT. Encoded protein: CASGDRLGNTEAFF.

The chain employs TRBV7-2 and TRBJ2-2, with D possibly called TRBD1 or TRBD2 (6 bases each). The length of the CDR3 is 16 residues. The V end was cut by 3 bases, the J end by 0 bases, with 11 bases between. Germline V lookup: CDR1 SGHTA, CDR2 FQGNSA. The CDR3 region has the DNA TGTGCCAGCAGCTTGCGGGACACTTCGAACACCGGGGAGCTGTTTTTT. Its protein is CASSLRDTSNTGELFF.

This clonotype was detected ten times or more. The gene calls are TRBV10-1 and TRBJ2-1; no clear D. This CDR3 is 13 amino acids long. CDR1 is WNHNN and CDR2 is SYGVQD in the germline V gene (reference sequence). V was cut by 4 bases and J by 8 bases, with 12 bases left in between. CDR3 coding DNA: TGCGCCAGCAGTGGGGAAGTTGGCTATGAGCAGTTCTTC. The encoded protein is CASSGEVGYEQFF.

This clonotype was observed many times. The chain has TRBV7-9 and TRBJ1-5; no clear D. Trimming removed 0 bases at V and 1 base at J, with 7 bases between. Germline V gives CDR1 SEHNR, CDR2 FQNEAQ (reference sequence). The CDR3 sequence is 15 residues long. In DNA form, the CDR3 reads TGTGCCAGCAGCTTAGCGCGGGGAAGCAATCAGCCCCAGCATTTT. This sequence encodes CASSLARGSNQPQHF.

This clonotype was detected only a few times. This CDR3 is CASSLTGTGGTQEYF. As DNA, the CDR3 is TGTGCCAGCAGCTTAACCGGGACAGGGGGGACCCAGGAGTACTTC. The chain employs TRBV7-9 and TRBJ2-7; TRBD1 aligns across 11 bases. The J segment lost 11 bases and the V segment lost 2 bases, leaving 11 bases of the junction unmatched. The CDR3 runs to 15 residues. Germline V lookup: CDR1 SEHNR, CDR2 FQNEAQ (reference sequence).

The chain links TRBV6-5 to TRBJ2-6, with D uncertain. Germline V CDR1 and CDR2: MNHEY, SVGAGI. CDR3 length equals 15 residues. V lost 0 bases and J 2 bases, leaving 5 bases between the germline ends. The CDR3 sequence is CASSYSPPGANVLTF. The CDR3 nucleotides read TGTGCCAGCAGTTACTCCCCCCCTGGGGCCAACGTCCTGACTTTC.

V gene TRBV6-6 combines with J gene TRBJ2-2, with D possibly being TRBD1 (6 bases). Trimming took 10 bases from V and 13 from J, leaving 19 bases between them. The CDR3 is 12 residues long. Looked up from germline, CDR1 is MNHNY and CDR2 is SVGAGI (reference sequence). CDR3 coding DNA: TGTGCCACCCTCGGATTAACAGGGACGCTGTTTTTT. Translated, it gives CATLGLTGTLFF.

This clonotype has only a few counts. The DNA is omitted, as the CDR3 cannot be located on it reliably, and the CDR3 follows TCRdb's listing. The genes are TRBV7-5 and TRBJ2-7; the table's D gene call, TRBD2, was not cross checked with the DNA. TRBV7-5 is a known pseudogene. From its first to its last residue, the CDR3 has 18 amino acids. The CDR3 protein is CISVSEAGVAVSSYEQYF.

CDR3 DNA: TGCGCCAGCAGCAGATATACAGATCCGAACACTGAAGCTTTCTTT. Amino acids: CASSRYTDPNTEAFF. The chain combines TRBV4-1 with TRBJ1-1; D is ambiguous. V shed 5 bases and J shed 1 base, with 14 bases lying between them. The CDR3 covers 15 residues. CDR1 is MGHRA, CDR2 YSYEKL, per germline.

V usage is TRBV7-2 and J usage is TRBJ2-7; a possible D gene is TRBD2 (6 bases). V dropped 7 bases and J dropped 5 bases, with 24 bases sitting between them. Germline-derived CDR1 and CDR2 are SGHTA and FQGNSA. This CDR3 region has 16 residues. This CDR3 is CASTLSRDPWGDEQYF. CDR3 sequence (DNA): TGTGCCAGCACCCTAAGTCGGGACCCCTGGGGGGACGAGCAGTACTTC.

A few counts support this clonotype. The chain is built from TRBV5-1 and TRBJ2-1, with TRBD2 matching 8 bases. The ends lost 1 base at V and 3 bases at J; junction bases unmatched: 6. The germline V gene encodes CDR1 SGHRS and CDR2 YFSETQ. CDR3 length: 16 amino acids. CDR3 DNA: TGCGCCAGCAGCTTGTCAGTGACTAGCGACTACAATGAGCAGTTCTTC. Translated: CASSLSVTSDYNEQFF.

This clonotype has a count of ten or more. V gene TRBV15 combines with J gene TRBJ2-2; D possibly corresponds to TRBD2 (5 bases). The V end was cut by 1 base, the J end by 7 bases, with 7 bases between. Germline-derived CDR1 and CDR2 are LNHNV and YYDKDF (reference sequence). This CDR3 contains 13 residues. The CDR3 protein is CATSRGRDGELFF. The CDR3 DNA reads TGTGCCACCAGCAGAGGACGGGACGGGGAGCTGTTTTTT.

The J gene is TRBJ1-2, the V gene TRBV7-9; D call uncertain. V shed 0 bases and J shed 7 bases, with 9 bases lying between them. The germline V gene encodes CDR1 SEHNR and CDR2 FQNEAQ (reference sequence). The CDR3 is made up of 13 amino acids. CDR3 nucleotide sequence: TGTGCCAGCAGCTTAGCGCTCCGGGCTGGCTACACCTTC. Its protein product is CASSLALRAGYTF.